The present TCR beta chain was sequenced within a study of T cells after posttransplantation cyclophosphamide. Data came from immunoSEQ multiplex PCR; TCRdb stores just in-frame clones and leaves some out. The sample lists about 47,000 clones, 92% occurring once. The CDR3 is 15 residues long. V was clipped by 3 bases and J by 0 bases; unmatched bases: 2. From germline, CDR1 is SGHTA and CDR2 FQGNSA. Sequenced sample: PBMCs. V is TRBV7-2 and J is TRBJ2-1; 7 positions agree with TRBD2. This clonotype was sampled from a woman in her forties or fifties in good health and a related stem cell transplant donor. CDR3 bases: TGTGCCAGCAGCTTGCTAGCGGACTCCTACAATGAGCAGTTCTTC. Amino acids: CASSLLADSYNEQFF.